This TCR beta chain stems from a study of blood T cell repertoires in COVID-19. Study as a whole: Sites across the United States, Italy and Spain contributed samples from acute and convalescent COVID-19. The cDNA or gDNA used as material had been derived from T cells, B-cell-depleted T cells, or PBMCs.

The CDR3 consists of 16 residues. Germline trimming cut 0 bases from V and 2 bases from J; bases unmatched to any gene: 5. CDR1 is SGHNT and CDR2 is YYREEE in the germline V gene (reference sequence). As handled by the study authors: Reference gene primer amplification in the assay estimated nucleated cell counts. Produced via immunoSEQ multiplex PCR; TCRdb's table is partial and in-frame only. The DNA was the basis for D and trimming; V, J and clone size are from that table. Here the sample spans around 140,000 clones, roughly 88% being singletons. The chain carries TRBV5-4 and TRBJ2-5, with 9 bases matching TRBD2. The TCR was taken from a man between 65 and 85 years old with active COVID-19. Specimen: peripheral blood. This CDR3 is CASSLGLAGLQETQYF. CDR3 nucleotides: TGTGCCAGCAGCTTGGGGCTAGCGGGGCTACAAGAGACCCAGTACTTC.